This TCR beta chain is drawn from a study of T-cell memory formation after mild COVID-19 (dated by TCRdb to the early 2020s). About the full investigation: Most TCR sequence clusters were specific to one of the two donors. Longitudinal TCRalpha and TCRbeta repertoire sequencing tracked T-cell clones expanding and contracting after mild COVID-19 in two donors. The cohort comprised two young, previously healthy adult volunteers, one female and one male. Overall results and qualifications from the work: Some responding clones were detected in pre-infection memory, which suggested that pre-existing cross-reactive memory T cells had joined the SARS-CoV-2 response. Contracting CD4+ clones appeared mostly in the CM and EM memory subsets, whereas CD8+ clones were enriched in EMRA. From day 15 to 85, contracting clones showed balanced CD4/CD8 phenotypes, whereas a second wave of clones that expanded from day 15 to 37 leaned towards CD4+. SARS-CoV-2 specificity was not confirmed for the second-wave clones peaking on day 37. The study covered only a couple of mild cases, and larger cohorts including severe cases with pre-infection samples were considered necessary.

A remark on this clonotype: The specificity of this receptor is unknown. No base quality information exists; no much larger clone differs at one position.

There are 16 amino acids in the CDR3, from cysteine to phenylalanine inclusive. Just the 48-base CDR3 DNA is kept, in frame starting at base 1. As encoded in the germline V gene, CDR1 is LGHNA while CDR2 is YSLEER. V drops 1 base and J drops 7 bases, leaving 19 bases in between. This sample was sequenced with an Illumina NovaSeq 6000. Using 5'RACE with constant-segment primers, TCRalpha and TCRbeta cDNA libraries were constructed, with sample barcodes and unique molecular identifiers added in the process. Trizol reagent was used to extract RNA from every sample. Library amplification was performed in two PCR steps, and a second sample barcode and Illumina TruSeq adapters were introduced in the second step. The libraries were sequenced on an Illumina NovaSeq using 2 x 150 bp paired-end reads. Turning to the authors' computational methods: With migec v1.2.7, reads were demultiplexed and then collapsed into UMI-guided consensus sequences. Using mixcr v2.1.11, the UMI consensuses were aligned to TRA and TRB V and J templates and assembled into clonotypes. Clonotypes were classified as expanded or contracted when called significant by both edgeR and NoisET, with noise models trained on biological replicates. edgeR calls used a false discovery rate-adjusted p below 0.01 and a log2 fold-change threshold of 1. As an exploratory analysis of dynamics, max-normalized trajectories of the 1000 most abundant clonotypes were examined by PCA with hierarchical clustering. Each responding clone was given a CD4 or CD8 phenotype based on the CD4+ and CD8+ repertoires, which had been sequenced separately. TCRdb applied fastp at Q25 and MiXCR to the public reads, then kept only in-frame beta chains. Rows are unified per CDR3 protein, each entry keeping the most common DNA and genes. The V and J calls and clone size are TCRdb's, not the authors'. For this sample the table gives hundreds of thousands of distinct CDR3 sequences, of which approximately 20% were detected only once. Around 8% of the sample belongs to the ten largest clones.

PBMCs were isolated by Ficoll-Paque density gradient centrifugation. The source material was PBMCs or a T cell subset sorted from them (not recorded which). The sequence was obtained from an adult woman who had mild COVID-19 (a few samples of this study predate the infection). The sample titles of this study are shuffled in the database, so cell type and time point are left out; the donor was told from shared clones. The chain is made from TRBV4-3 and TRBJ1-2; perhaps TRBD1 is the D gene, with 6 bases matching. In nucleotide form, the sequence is TGCGCCAGCAGCCAAGCCCAAACAGGGCTCTCCGGTGGCTACACCTTC. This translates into CASSQAQTGLSGGYTF.